Listed below are T cell receptor beta chains from one sample, sequenced in a study of identifying expanded T cells in peripheral blood. This table comes from immunoSEQ multiplex PCR, and its TCRdb copy is limited to in-frame clones, with some not included. This sample carries just under 65,000 clones, more than 70% of them seen once, and the ten largest clones take around 4.6%. Source material: blood. All receptors derive from a person aged 18 to 69 in good health. Both conserved end residues are part of each CDR3. The D gene is left open where the match is weak.

>TRBJ2-3|TRBV28|TRBD1
CASTLPARGPSTDTQYF
TGTGCCAGCACTCTCCCCGCCAGGGGGCCCAGCACAGATACGCAGTATTTT
>TRBJ2-3|TRBV4-2|TRBD2
CASSRGHTSGLPDTQYF
TGTGCCAGCAGCCGGGGCCATACTAGCGGTCTTCCAGATACGCAGTATTTT
>TRBJ2-7|TRBV4-2|TRBD2
CASSQRGGLTYEQYF
TGTGCCAGCAGCCAGCGCGGGGGACTCACCTACGAGCAGTACTTC
>TRBJ2-3|TRBV7-9|.
CASSIWRGEGDTQYF
TGTGCCAGCAGCATTTGGAGGGGGGAAGGAGATACGCAGTATTTT
>TRBJ1-2|TRBV7-3|TRBD1
CASSPGTGGHYGYTF
TGTGCCAGCAGCCCAGGGACAGGGGGCCACTATGGCTACACCTTC
>TRBJ2-1|TRBV7-9|.
CAAGSSYNEQFF
TGTGCCGCCGGGAGCTCCTACAATGAGCAGTTCTTC
>TRBJ2-3|TRBV21-1|.
CASSNQCLAGGTDTQYF
TGTGCCAGCAGCAACCAATGCCTAGCGGGGGGCACAGATACGCAGTATTTT
>TRBJ1-2|TRBV29-1|.
CSVEGPGRSGYTF
TGCAGCGTTGAAGGTCCAGGACGATCTGGCTACACCTTC
>TRBJ2-7|TRBV7-2|TRBD1
CASSIWTGSGEQYF
TGTGCCAGCAGTATTTGGACAGGGTCGGGCGAGCAGTACTTC
>TRBJ2-1|TRBV25-1|.
CASSDPLGGYEQFF
TGTGCCAGCAGTGATCCTTTGGGGGGCTATGAGCAGTTCTTC
>TRBJ2-7|TRBV30|TRBD1
CAWSVHKPGGEQYF
TGTGCCTGGAGTGTACATAAACCAGGGGGCGAGCAGTACTTC
>TRBJ2-7|TRBV27|TRBD2
CASSLAGGHYEQYF
TGTGCCAGCAGTTTAGCGGGAGGTCATTACGAGCAGTACTTC